This is a list of T cell receptor beta chains from one sample in a study of cytomegalovirus exposure and HLA in healthy donors. Here immunoSEQ multiplex PCR was the method, and the copy in TCRdb shows in-frame clones only, minus some. The sample includes about 140,000 clones, 70% to 80% of them seen just once. Sequencing was done on a sample of PBMCs. The receptors shown here come from a female donor in good health and CMV-seronegative. Each CDR3 is given with its conserved first and last residue. The order of the fields is D gene, J gene, V gene, CDR3 protein. D genes are given only for firm matches.

d_call: TRBD2
j_call: TRBJ2-7
v_call: TRBV7-2
cdr3_aa: CASSSRSGGSYEQYF

d_call: NA
j_call: TRBJ2-7
v_call: TRBV2
cdr3_aa: CASSELAGRPYEQYF

d_call: TRBD1
j_call: TRBJ2-7
v_call: TRBV2
cdr3_aa: CASSVIGQGIGEQYF

d_call: TRBD1
j_call: TRBJ2-7
v_call: TRBV6-5
cdr3_aa: CASSATGIAYEQYF

d_call: NA
j_call: TRBJ1-2
v_call: TRBV9
cdr3_aa: CASSSLDGGRSGYTF

d_call: TRBD1
j_call: TRBJ1-2
v_call: TRBV7-3
cdr3_aa: CASSLTPGTGGVYGYTF

d_call: NA
j_call: TRBJ2-1
v_call: TRBV27
cdr3_aa: CASSGFRGFSYNEQFF

d_call: NA
j_call: TRBJ2-1
v_call: TRBV6-5
cdr3_aa: CASSYSRRSSYNEQFF

d_call: NA
j_call: TRBJ1-1
v_call: TRBV6-5
cdr3_aa: CASSYSGGGVDEAFF

d_call: TRBD2
j_call: TRBJ2-2
v_call: TRBV29-1
cdr3_aa: CSVQRGLTGELFF

d_call: NA
j_call: TRBJ2-7
v_call: TRBV7-2
cdr3_aa: CASSLVGAGTYEQYF

d_call: TRBD2
j_call: TRBJ2-1
v_call: TRBV6-5
cdr3_aa: CASSSSLAGGRNEQFF

d_call: NA
j_call: NA
v_call: TRBV2
cdr3_aa: CASSLENIYEQYF

d_call: NA
j_call: TRBJ1-2
v_call: TRBV10-2
cdr3_aa: CASTSDKGYGYTF

d_call: NA
j_call: TRBJ1-1
v_call: TRBV27
cdr3_aa: CASSLSIVGANEAFF

d_call: TRBD2
j_call: TRBJ2-3
v_call: TRBV6-1
cdr3_aa: CASSGAGGPGDTQYF

d_call: TRBD2
j_call: TRBJ2-1
v_call: TRBV6-1
cdr3_aa: CASSDLAGGGDEQFF

d_call: TRBD2
j_call: TRBJ2-7
v_call: TRBV9
cdr3_aa: CASSVGEGAGGLYEQYF

d_call: TRBD1
j_call: TRBJ1-5
v_call: TRBV15
cdr3_aa: CATRLRTGRQPQHF

d_call: TRBD1
j_call: TRBJ2-2
v_call: TRBV5-5
cdr3_aa: CASSWDRGSGELFF

d_call: NA
j_call: TRBJ2-1
v_call: TRBV6-1
cdr3_aa: CASSDLGNEQFF

d_call: TRBD1
j_call: TRBJ1-4
v_call: TRBV2
cdr3_aa: CATQGAGEKLFF

d_call: TRBD1
j_call: TRBJ1-3
v_call: TRBV6-5
cdr3_aa: CASSYRGPREGNTIYF

d_call: TRBD2
j_call: TRBJ2-1
v_call: TRBV19
cdr3_aa: CASLFAGGTGEQFF

d_call: TRBD1
j_call: TRBJ2-7
v_call: TRBV27
cdr3_aa: CASSPTGGWTYEQYF

d_call: NA
j_call: TRBJ2-7
v_call: TRBV18
cdr3_aa: CASSPPSQAHEQYF

d_call: NA
j_call: TRBJ1-4
v_call: TRBV10-3
cdr3_aa: CASQGVTNEKLFF

d_call: TRBD1
j_call: TRBJ1-1
v_call: TRBV5-1
cdr3_aa: CASTVSGGMNTEAFF

d_call: NA
j_call: TRBJ1-1
v_call: TRBV28
cdr3_aa: CASSYDKAGAEAFF

d_call: TRBD1
j_call: TRBJ1-2
v_call: TRBV5-1
cdr3_aa: CASSMSFQGAEGYTF

d_call: NA
j_call: TRBJ1-5
v_call: TRBV6-5
cdr3_aa: CASSRQYSNQPQHF

d_call: NA
j_call: TRBJ2-7
v_call: TRBV28
cdr3_aa: CASSLWTDSYEQYF

d_call: TRBD1
j_call: NA
v_call: TRBV7-2
cdr3_aa: CASSLMTGSSYEQYF

d_call: NA
j_call: TRBJ1-4
v_call: TRBV6-5
cdr3_aa: CASSSERGGTNEKLFF

d_call: TRBD2
j_call: TRBJ2-3
v_call: TRBV9
cdr3_aa: CASSVEAASGGLDTQYF

d_call: NA
j_call: TRBJ1-1
v_call: TRBV5-6
cdr3_aa: CASSSAQGPEAFF

d_call: TRBD1
j_call: TRBJ2-2
v_call: TRBV11-3
cdr3_aa: CASSPRDSTGELFF

d_call: TRBD1
j_call: TRBJ2-6
v_call: TRBV6-5
cdr3_aa: CASSPTGVGANVLTF

d_call: NA
j_call: TRBJ1-2
v_call: TRBV6-5
cdr3_aa: CASSYSDGDYGYTF

d_call: NA
j_call: TRBJ1-5
v_call: TRBV28
cdr3_aa: CASSLTQGSGNQPQHF

d_call: TRBD2
j_call: TRBJ2-7
v_call: TRBV28
cdr3_aa: CASSFIRAPAGGEQYF

d_call: NA
j_call: TRBJ2-3
v_call: TRBV11-2
cdr3_aa: CASSARVDTQYF